One sample yielded the 11 T cell receptor beta chains listed below, sequenced in a study of OX40 agonist ivuxolimab in advanced cancers. Repertoires were generated with immunoSEQ multiplex PCR, while TCRdb's copy carries only in-frame clones and drops some. The table shows about 46,000 clones, with roughly 88% occurring only once. The sample consisted of CD4+ or CD8+ T cells sorted from blood, taken in a trial of the OX40 agonist ivuxolimab. The receptors were gathered from an adult with an advanced solid tumor such as melanoma, head and neck, liver or kidney cancer.

The chain uses TRBV29-1 and TRBJ2-5; D gene ambiguous. The DNA end is a closer match to TRBJ2-7, so the J assignment may be wrong. The CDR3 is 9 amino acids. Germline assignment: CDR1 SQVTM and CDR2 ANQGSEA. The CDR3 nucleotides are TGCAGGGAGACCTACGAGCAGTACTTC. Amino acids: CRETYEQYF.

This chain connects TRBV7-2 to TRBJ1-1, with unresolved D. This CDR3 has 14 residues. Germline values: CDR1 SGHTA, CDR2 FQGNSA. V was shortened by 5 bases and J by 0 bases, with 10 bases between the two germline ends. In nucleotides, the CDR3 is TGTGCCAGCAGCCTAACAGACATGAACACTGAAGCTTTCTTT. Protein product: CASSLTDMNTEAFF.

This sequence joins TRBV23-1 and TRBJ2-5; 10 nucleotides match TRBD1. TRBV23-1 belongs to the ORF category, with a function that is uncertain. The CDR3 sequence is 18 residues long. After removal of 4 bases from V and 4 bases from J, the junction contained 15 bases not matched to a gene. In DNA, the CDR3 is TGCGCCAGCAGTCGCGCGACATCCGGGACAGGGGAGGGAGAGACCCAGTACTTC. Amino acid sequence: CASSRATSGTGEGETQYF.

The chain carries TRBV7-9 and TRBJ1-1; 8 nucleotides agree with TRBD1. J gave up 0 bases and V 6 bases, and 3 bases lay outside the gene matches. In germline, CDR1 is SEHNR, CDR2 FQNEAQ (reference sequence). This CDR3 is built from 14 residues. The CDR3 loop is CASSPQGVNTEAFF. DNA of the CDR3: TGTGCCAGCAGTCCACAGGGGGTGAACACTGAAGCTTTCTTT.

This clone was counted only a few times. The V and J genes are TRBV6-6 and TRBJ1-6; unclear D gene. The CDR3 has 14 amino acids. V was clipped by 5 bases and J by 9 bases, with 14 bases between them. The germline V gene encodes CDR1 MNHNY and CDR2 SVGAGI (reference sequence). The CDR3 DNA reads TGTGCCAGCAGTCACGGGGAGCCCGGTTCACCCCTCCACTTT. Its protein is CASSHGEPGSPLHF.

V gene TRBV4-1 combines with J gene TRBJ2-4; 8 positions match TRBD1. Germline CDR1 is MGHRA and CDR2 is YSYEKL. V dropped 1 base and J dropped 0; count of bases not matched to a gene: 8. CDR3 length equals 18 residues. CDR3 in amino acids: CASSQGPRDRLAKNIQYF. The CDR3 coding sequence is TGCGCCAGCAGCCAAGGACCCCGGGACAGGTTAGCCAAAAACATTCAGTACTTC.

The V call is TRBV11-1, the J call TRBJ2-3; D is ambiguous. V was shortened by 3 bases and J by 7 bases, with 14 bases between the two germline ends. The CDR3 loop spans 14 amino acids. The germline V gene encodes CDR1 SGHAT and CDR2 FQDESV (reference sequence). The CDR3 spells CASSFPWTDNTQYF. The CDR3 DNA follows: TGTGCCAGCAGCTTTCCTTGGACCGACAATACGCAGTATTTT.

The chain links TRBV19 to TRBJ2-3; D gene uncertain. This CDR3 has 12 amino acids. Germline V gene data show CDR1 as LNHDA and CDR2 as SQIVND (reference sequence). V was shortened by 3 bases and J by 6 bases, with 7 bases between the two germline ends. The CDR3: CASSISVDTQYF. Written as DNA, the CDR3 is TGTGCCAGTAGTATTTCGGTTGATACGCAGTATTTT.

This clone was seen a single time. The chain carries TRBV28 and TRBJ2-7, with 8 positions matching TRBD1. V lost 6 bases and J lost 3; bases outside the gene matches: 10. The CDR3 has 15 amino acids. Germline values: CDR1 MDHEN, CDR2 SYDVKM. The CDR3 DNA follows: TGTGCCAGCAGCCCAGTGGGACAGGCATTCTACGAGCAGTACTTC. Translated, it gives CASSPVGQAFYEQYF.

The rearrangement links TRBV5-1 to TRBJ2-1; TRBD2 aligns across 7 bases. The CDR3 has 14 residues. Trimming took 2 bases from V and 8 from J; bases not matched to a gene: 7. The germline V gene encodes CDR1 SGHRS and CDR2 YFSETQ. CDR3 amino acids: CASSFVGEGDEQFF. CDR3 in DNA: TGCGCCAGCAGCTTTGTCGGGGAGGGTGATGAGCAGTTCTTC.

The sample holds one count of this clone. The rearrangement uses TRBV5-4 and TRBJ1-1; TRBD1 agrees at 8 bases. V shed 0 bases and J 1 base; nucleotides not matched to a gene: 2. The CDR3 is 15 residues long. CDR1 is SGHNT, CDR2 YYREEE, per germline (reference sequence). Here the CDR3 DNA reads TGTGCCAGCAGCTTGGTAGGGACAGGGAACACTGAAGCTTTCTTT. Translated: CASSLVGTGNTEAFF.